This TCR beta chain stems from a study of control samples from healthy donors and cancer patients. This CDR3 has 12 amino acids. The ends were cut back, 3 bases at V and 3 bases at J, with 5 bases in the middle. Repertoires were generated with immunoSEQ multiplex PCR, while TCRdb's copy carries only in-frame clones and drops some. Of 45,000 to 60,000 clones listed, more than 80% were seen once; the top ten hold 0.65% to 0.9%. The clonotype comes from a man aged 25 to 40 with colorectal cancer. The sequenced material came from PBMCs. V and J are TRBV12-3 or TRBV12-4 and TRBJ1-1, with D unresolved. CDR3 nucleotides: TGTGCCAGCAGTTTCGGGGACACTGAAGCTTTCTTT. Residues: CASSFGDTEAFF.